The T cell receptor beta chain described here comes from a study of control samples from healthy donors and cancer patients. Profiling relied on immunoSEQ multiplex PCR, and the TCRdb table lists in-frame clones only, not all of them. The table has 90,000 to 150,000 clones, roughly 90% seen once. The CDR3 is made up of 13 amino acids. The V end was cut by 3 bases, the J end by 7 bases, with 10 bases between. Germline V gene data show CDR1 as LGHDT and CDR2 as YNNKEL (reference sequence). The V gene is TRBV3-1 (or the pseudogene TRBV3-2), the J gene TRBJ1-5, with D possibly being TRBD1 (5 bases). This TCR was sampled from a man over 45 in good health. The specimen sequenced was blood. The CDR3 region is CASSHQGGQPQHF. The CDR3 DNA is TGTGCCAGCAGCCACCAGGGCGGACAGCCCCAGCATTTT.